A selection of T cell receptor beta chains follows, all from one sample in a study of blood T cell repertoires in COVID-19. Some clones are missing from TCRdb's copy, which holds only in-frame ones; the method was immunoSEQ multiplex PCR. The sample contains approximately 220,000 clones, 65% to 85% of which appear only once. Source material: PBMCs or T cells enriched from blood (not recorded which). The receptor source for this set is a woman aged 40 to 50 who had recovered from COVID-19. CDR3s include the opening cysteine and the closing phenylalanine or tryptophan. A D gene is named only where the DNA matches it firmly. Clone sizes are given selectively: once, few, many, or a class where the clone is expanded.

D | J | V | size | DNA | CDR3
TRBD2 | TRBJ2-1 | TRBV9 | . | TGTGCCAGCAGCGTAGATCTAGCGGGAAGGCATGAGCAGTTCTTC | CASSVDLAGRHEQFF
TRBD1 | TRBJ2-7 | TRBV7-8 | . | TGTGCCAGCAGCTTAGCGCTGGACAGGGGTGACTACGAGCAGTACTTC | CASSLALDRGDYEQYF
. | TRBJ2-7 | TRBV21-1 | . | TGTGCCAGCAGCGCCCTCTATGGTGCTAGCGGGAGGGAATCCTACGAGCAGTACTTC | CASSALYGASGRESYEQYF
. | TRBJ1-2 | TRBV6-5 | . | TGTGCCAGCAGTCCTTTCCAGGGTCTCTATGGCTACACCTTC | CASSPFQGLYGYTF
. | TRBJ1-2 | TRBV15 | many | TGTGCCACCAGCACGACAGGCAACTATGGCTACACCTTC | CATSTTGNYGYTF
TRBD1 | TRBJ1-2 | TRBV11-3 | . | TGTGCCAGCAGTTCTGACAGGGGGCTTGGCTACACCTTC | CASSSDRGLGYTF
. | TRBJ1-2 | TRBV3-1/TRBV3-2 | . | TGTGCCAGCAGCCAATCGGACAGAAACTATGGCTACACCTTC | CASSQSDRNYGYTF
. | TRBJ2-5 | TRBV7-3 | once | TGTGCCAGCAGCTTTGGGGGCGCGAAGGGAGAGACCCAGTACTTC | CASSFGGAKGETQYF
. | TRBJ1-5 | TRBV5-1 | . | TGCGCCAGCAGCTTTGACGGGAATCAGCCCCAGCATTTT | CASSFDGNQPQHF
. | TRBJ2-2 | TRBV28 | . | TGTGCCAGCAGCCCGGGACAAAACACCGGGGAGCTGTTTTTT | CASSPGQNTGELFF
TRBD1 | TRBJ2-1 | TRBV5-1 | . | TGCGCCAGCAGCTTGGGTCCGGGACAGGGTAATGAGCAGTTCTTC | CASSLGPGQGNEQFF
TRBD1 | TRBJ1-6 | TRBV28 | . | TGTGCCAGCAGGGGACAGGGGGCGTTGAATTCACCCCTCCACTTT | CASRGQGALNSPLHF
. | TRBJ2-7 | TRBV29-1 | . | TGCAGCGTTCAACGGGGCTACGAGCAGTACTTC | CSVQRGYEQYF
. | TRBJ1-6 | TRBV3-1/TRBV3-2 | . | TGTGCCAGCAGCCCAGCGGTGGCCAATTCACCCCTCCACTTT | CASSPAVANSPLHF
. | TRBJ2-1 | TRBV5-4 | . | TGTGCCAGCAGCCAGACGGGGTACAATGAGCAGTTCTTC | CASSQTGYNEQFF
. | TRBJ1-5 | TRBV12-3/TRBV12-4 | many | TGTGCCAGCAGTTATGGGCCCGATCAGCCCCAGCATTTT | CASSYGPDQPQHF
TRBD1 | TRBJ1-2 | TRBV10-3 | few | TGTGCCATCAGTGAGAAGGAGGGGGCTTTCTATGGCTACACCTTC | CAISEKEGAFYGYTF
TRBD2 | TRBJ2-5 | TRBV18 | once | TGTGCCAGCTCACCGGGACTAGCGGGAAGGGAGACCCAGTACTTC | CASSPGLAGRETQYF
. | TRBJ1-1 | TRBV5-1 | . | TGCGCCAGCAGCTTGACACGGAACACTGAAGCTTTCTTT | CASSLTRNTEAFF
. | TRBJ2-1 | TRBV5-1 | once | TGCGCCAGCAGCTTGGAATATGATGAGCAGTTCTTC | CASSLEYDEQFF
. | TRBJ2-3 | TRBV6-2/TRBV6-3 | . | TGTGCCAGCAGTTACCCGATAACGGGAGAGAGGATAGATACGCAGTATTTT | CASSYPITGERIDTQYF
. | TRBJ1-1 | TRBV3-1/TRBV3-2 | few | TGTGCCAGCAGCCCAGAGGCGGGCGGAGCTTTCTTT | CASSPEAGGAFF
. | TRBJ2-2 | TRBV18 | . | TGTGCCAGCTCACCGAGCCAGGAAGGAAACACCGGGGAGCTGTTTTTT | CASSPSQEGNTGELFF
. | TRBJ2-1 | TRBV10-1 | . | TGCGCCAGCAGTGACCAGCGGAGGAGTGAGCAGTTCTTC | CASSDQRRSEQFF
. | TRBJ1-2 | TRBV29-1 | . | TGCAGCGTGGGGAGACAGGACAGTGGCTATGGCTACACCTTC | CSVGRQDSGYGYTF
TRBD1 | TRBJ2-7 | TRBV20-1 | . | TGCAGCTGGACAGGGCCATACGAGCAGTACTTC | CSWTGPYEQYF
TRBD2 | TRBJ2-3 | TRBV9 | . | TGTGCCAGCAACAACGGGCGGGAGCCCCCAGATACGCAGTATTTT | CASNNGREPPDTQYF
. | TRBJ2-1 | TRBV4-3 | once | TGCGCCAGCAGCCCAGGGGAAGGAGAGCAGTTCTTC | CASSPGEGEQFF
. | TRBJ1-4 | TRBV18 | . | TGTGCCAGCTCACCACTCGAGTCTAATGAAAAACTGTTTTTT | CASSPLESNEKLFF
. | TRBJ1-2 | TRBV19 | . | TGTGCCAGTAGTATTGTTACGGGTAACTATGGCTACACCTTC | CASSIVTGNYGYTF
TRBD1 | TRBJ2-2 | TRBV6-5 | . | TGTGCCAGCACCTACGACAGGGCGAACACCGGGGAGCTGTTTTTT | CASTYDRANTGELFF
. | TRBJ2-1 | TRBV11-3 | few | TGTGCCAGCAGCTTCGGGGGAAAGGACGGAGATGAGCAGTTCTTC | CASSFGGKDGDEQFF
TRBD2 | TRBJ2-1 | TRBV12-5 | . | TGTGCTAGTGGTTTGGTACCTAGCGGGAGGTCCCCGGGGGACTACAATGAGCAGTTCTTC | CASGLVPSGRSPGDYNEQFF
TRBD1 | TRBJ2-2 | TRBV10-3 | . | TGTGCCATCAGTGAGCTGAACGTTCAGGGGGCGAGCACCGGGGAGCTGTTTTTT | CAISELNVQGASTGELFF
. | TRBJ1-5 | TRBV7-8 | . | TGTGCCAGCAGCCACACCGGGACAAGTAAACAGCCCCAGCATTTT | CASSHTGTSKQPQHF
. | TRBJ2-2 | TRBV7-9 | . | TGTGCCAGCAGCGCCAGGGCTTACACCGGGGAGCTGTTTTTT | CASSARAYTGELFF
. | TRBJ2-2 | TRBV19 | . | TGTGCCAGTAGCCGTAGACAGAACACCGGGGAGCTGTTTTTT | CASSRRQNTGELFF
. | TRBJ2-5 | TRBV6-5 | . | TGTGCCAGCAGTTACTTAATTGGCGGGCAAGAGACCCAGTACTTC | CASSYLIGGQETQYF
TRBD1 | TRBJ2-4 | TRBV28 | few | TGTGCCAGCAGTTTAACCGGGACAGGAGGAAACATTCAGTACTTC | CASSLTGTGGNIQYF
TRBD2 | TRBJ2-1 | TRBV29-1 | . | TGCAGCGTTGAAGAGGGCGGGAGGGAAACCTACAATGAGCAGTTCTTC | CSVEEGGRETYNEQFF
TRBD1 | TRBJ1-2 | TRBV6-5 | . | TGTGCCAGCAGTTCAACAGGGGCCCGGGACTATGGCTACACCTTC | CASSSTGARDYGYTF
. | TRBJ2-3 | TRBV6-2/TRBV6-3 | . | TGTGCCAGCAGTTTGGTCAGAGATACGCAGTATTTT | CASSLVRDTQYF
. | TRBJ2-1 | TRBV5-1 | . | TGCGCCAGCAGCTTGGCCCCGGAGGGTTTGTACAATGAGCAGTTCTTC | CASSLAPEGLYNEQFF
TRBD1 | TRBJ1-1 | TRBV19 | . | TGTGCCAGTAGTGAAGACAGGGATGGGAACACTGAAGCTTTCTTT | CASSEDRDGNTEAFF
TRBD1 | TRBJ2-6 | TRBV19 | . | TGTGCCAGTAGTGACCGGGACAGGGGGCAAGTTGGGGCCAACGTCCTGACTTTC | CASSDRDRGQVGANVLTF
. | TRBJ1-5 | TRBV7-6 | . | TGTGCCAGCAGCTTAGGTTCGGTCGGCAATCAGCCCCAGCATTTT | CASSLGSVGNQPQHF
TRBD1 | TRBJ1-5 | TRBV18 | . | TGTGCCAGCTCACTGGGACAGGACCTCATTCAGCCCCAGCATTTT | CASSLGQDLIQPQHF
. | TRBJ1-2 | TRBV14 | . | TGTGCCAGCAGCCAAGAGAGGGTTTCTGGCTACACCTTC | CASSQERVSGYTF
. | TRBJ2-5 | TRBV2 | . | TGTGCCAGCACCAAAGCCGCGACTAGACAAGAGACCCAGTACTTC | CASTKAATRQETQYF
TRBD1 | TRBJ2-4 | TRBV24-1 | few | TGTGCCACCAGTGAGGGGGGACAGGGCTCGAAAAACATTCAGTACTTC | CATSEGGQGSKNIQYF
. | TRBJ1-3 | TRBV28 | . | TGTGCCAGCTACTCTCCGCACACCATATATTTT | CASYSPHTIYF